The 21 T cell receptor beta chains in this list originate from one sample, sequenced in a study of T-cell memory formation after mild COVID-19. TCRdb re-analysed the 5' RACE reads in MiXCR, keeping a single row per CDR3 protein. The sample lists around 250,000 distinct CDR3 sequences; about 16% were seen once. The specimen was PBMCs or a T cell subset sorted from them (not recorded which). The receptors come from a man aged 18 to 35 who had mild COVID-19 (a few samples of this study predate the infection). Cell type and time point are not known.

The sample holds a few counts of this clonotype. This chain links TRBV5-4 with TRBJ2-3, with D maybe TRBD2 (6 bases). With 3 bases removed from V and 2 bases from J, the gap between germline ends came to 16 bases. This CDR3 contains 16 residues. From germline, CDR1 is SGHNT and CDR2 YYREEE (reference sequence). CDR3 in DNA: TGTGCCAGCAGCTCGGTCCTAGCGCTACCCACAGATACGCAGTATTTT. Its protein product is CASSSVLALPTDTQYF.

This clonotype showed up just a few times. The genes are TRBV29-1 and TRBJ2-7; TRBD2 is a possible D gene (6 bases). V shed 7 bases and J shed 4 bases, with 11 bases lying between them. CDR1 and CDR2 from the germline V gene are SQVTM and ANQGSEA. The CDR3 extends over 11 amino acids. The CDR3 DNA sequence: TGCAGCGCTCACCGGGGGTACGAGCAGTACTTC. It translates to CSAHRGYEQYF.

This clonotype has only a few counts. This chain links TRBV7-2 with TRBJ2-2, with unresolved D. The V and J ends lost 6 bases and 6 bases respectively, with 5 bases between them. The CDR3 totals 11 residues. Germline CDR1 reads SGHTA; CDR2 reads FQGNSA. For the CDR3, the DNA is TGTGCCAGCAGTGCTTCCGGGGAGCTGTTTTTT. Protein sequence: CASSASGELFF.

This chain joins TRBV10-1 and TRBJ2-1; tentatively, D is TRBD2 (6 bases). The germline gives CDR1 WNHNN, CDR2 SYGVQD (reference sequence). The ends were cut back, 0 bases at V and 7 bases at J, with 10 bases in the middle. There are 14 residues in the CDR3. The CDR3 coding sequence is TGCGCCAGCAGTGAGTCTGGAGGGCGAAATGAGCAGTTCTTC. It specifies CASSESGGRNEQFF.

The chain combines TRBV4-3 with TRBJ2-5, with 10 bases matching TRBD2. The CDR3 consists of 15 residues. The germline V gene has CDR1 LGHNA and CDR2 YSLEER. The V gene end was trimmed by 1 base and the J gene end by 5 bases; junction bases not matched to a gene: 4. The CDR3 coding sequence is TGCGCCAGCAGCCAAGCTAGCGGGGGCGGGGAGACCCAGTACTTC. The encoded protein is CASSQASGGGETQYF.

A few counts support this clonotype. The chain links TRBV12-3 or TRBV12-4 to TRBJ1-2; 9 bases align to TRBD1. This CDR3 is 14 amino acids long. V trimming: 7 bases; J trimming: 1 base; junction bases outside the gene matches: 4. Here the CDR3 reads CASTGTGLNYGYTF. The CDR3 region has the DNA TGTGCCAGCACCGGGACAGGGCTTAACTATGGCTACACCTTC.

The J gene is TRBJ2-3, the V gene TRBV3-1; 8 bases agree with TRBD2. V was clipped by 1 base and J by 2 bases; unmatched bases: 8. Germline V lookup: CDR1 LGHDT, CDR2 YNNKEL (reference sequence). CDR3 length: 17 residues. For the CDR3, the DNA is TGTGCCAGCAGCCAAGTCGGGCTAGCGGGTTTCACAGATACGCAGTATTTT. Amino acids: CASSQVGLAGFTDTQYF.

This clonotype appeared a few times. The gene calls are TRBV4-1 and TRBJ2-2; D might be TRBD1 (6 bases). Germline V gene lookup returns CDR1 MGHRA and CDR2 YSYEKL. The CDR3 has 16 residues. V lost 0 bases, J lost 3 bases, and 11 bases lay in between. CDR3 protein: CASSQDGAGDTGELFF. CDR3 nucleotides: TGCGCCAGCAGCCAAGATGGTGCAGGGGACACCGGGGAGCTGTTTTTT.

The rearrangement uses TRBV4-1 and TRBJ1-1; TRBD1 matches at 10 bases. The CDR3 is 17 amino acids. CDR1 and CDR2 from the germline V gene are MGHRA and YSYEKL. The ends lost 4 bases at V and 8 bases at J; junction bases unmatched: 16. The CDR3 reads CASSPGQGPGGTEEAFF. In nucleotides, the CDR3 is TGCGCCAGCAGCCCGGGACAGGGGCCAGGGGGCACTGAAGAAGCTTTCTTT.

CDR3 nucleotide sequence: TGTGCCAGCAGCCAACCAGGGTTCTCCTACAATGAGCAGTTCTTC. It yields the protein CASSQPGFSYNEQFF. This chain connects TRBV4-2 to TRBJ2-1; D is perhaps TRBD1 (5 bases). Germline CDR1 is LGHNA and CDR2 is YNFKEQ. The CDR3 spans 15 residues. V lost 2 bases and J 0 bases, leaving 8 bases between the germline ends.

The chain uses TRBV7-2 and TRBJ2-7; 7 bases fit TRBD1. CDR3 length: 18 residues. Per germline, CDR1 SGHTA and CDR2 FQGNSA. J was trimmed by 0 bases and V by 5 bases; bases with no gene match: 16. The CDR3 reads CASSKKPGQSYYSYEQYF. CDR3 DNA: TGTGCCAGCAGCAAAAAACCGGGACAGTCCTATTACTCCTACGAGCAGTACTTC.

The V and J genes are TRBV4-1 and TRBJ2-5, with TRBD2 matching over 7 bases. Germline CDR1 reads MGHRA; CDR2 reads YSYEKL. Trimming cost V 4 bases and J 0 bases; bases outside gene matches: 5. There are 15 residues in the CDR3. In DNA form, the CDR3 reads TGCGCCAGCAGCCTACTAGCGCAGTACCAAGAGACCCAGTACTTC. Protein: CASSLLAQYQETQYF.

This chain uses TRBV12-3 or TRBV12-4 with TRBJ1-4, with D maybe TRBD1 (5 bases). V was cut by 6 bases and J by 4 bases, with 15 bases left in between. The CDR3 extends over 15 amino acids. CDR3 loop: CASSWPGGLNEKLFF. CDR3 sequence (DNA): TGTGCCAGCAGCTGGCCGGGGGGACTTAATGAAAAACTGTTTTTT.

This clonotype appeared a few times. The V gene is TRBV11-1, the J gene TRBJ2-2; possibly TRBD1 for D (5 bases). The CDR3 loop spans 14 amino acids. Trimming left V 6 bases short and J 5 bases short, with 13 bases between. Germline CDR1 is SGHAT and CDR2 is FQDESV (reference sequence). The CDR3 loop is CASRETATTGELFF. The DNA of the CDR3 is TGTGCCAGCAGAGAGACAGCTACTACCGGGGAGCTGTTTTTT.

The rearrangement links TRBV24-1 to TRBJ2-4, with unresolved D. The V and J ends lost 2 bases and 0 bases respectively, with 7 bases between them. The CDR3 is 15 residues long. Germline-derived CDR1 and CDR2 are KGHDR and SFDVKD. The CDR3 spells CATSDSAIAKNIQYF. The CDR3 coding sequence is TGTGCCACCAGTGATTCGGCGATAGCCAAAAACATTCAGTACTTC.

This clonotype was observed a handful of times. V usage is TRBV12-3 or TRBV12-4 and J usage is TRBJ1-2; D unclear. This CDR3 has 12 residues. V dropped 2 bases and J dropped 8 bases, with 9 bases sitting between them. The CDR3 region has the DNA TGTGCCAGCAGTTTATCCGGGCACGGCTACACCTTC. It encodes CASSLSGHGYTF.

The chain employs TRBV7-9 and TRBJ2-1, with 10 bases lining up with TRBD2. The length of the CDR3 is 15 residues. The ends lost 2 bases at V and 8 bases at J; junction bases unmatched: 6. Germline V gene data show CDR1 as SEHNR and CDR2 as FQNEAQ (reference sequence). CDR3 region: CASSLKRGGIDEQFF. The CDR3 nucleotides are TGTGCCAGCAGCTTAAAGCGGGGGGGTATTGATGAGCAGTTCTTC.

The J gene is TRBJ2-7, the V gene TRBV4-2; no firm D call. There are 14 residues in the CDR3. V was trimmed by 2 bases and J by 7 bases, leaving 15 bases between them. Germline CDR1 is LGHNA and CDR2 is YNFKEQ. CDR3 protein: CASSQNPTLGEQYV. The CDR3 DNA follows: TGTGCCAGCAGCCAAAACCCTACCTTGGGGGAGCAGTACGTC.

This clonotype was found a few times. This rearrangement joins TRBV3-1 to TRBJ1-1, with 8 bases lining up with TRBD1. The V gene's germline CDR1 is LGHDT and CDR2 YNNKEL (reference sequence). This CDR3 spans 14 amino acids. V was clipped by 6 bases and J by 1 base; unmatched bases: 4. The CDR3: CASRYDRGNTEAFF. CDR3 sequence (DNA): TGTGCCAGCAGGTATGACAGGGGGAACACTGAAGCTTTCTTT.

This clonotype was detected many times. The V call is TRBV5-5, the J call TRBJ2-1; 12 nucleotides align to TRBD2. Trimming removed 6 bases from V and 4 bases from J; junction bases left unmatched: 5. Germline assignment: CDR1 SGHKS and CDR2 YYEKEE (reference sequence). The CDR3 is 15 residues long. The CDR3 sequence is CASTETSGGYNEQFF. CDR3 nucleotide sequence: TGTGCCAGCACCGAGACTAGCGGGGGTTACAATGAGCAGTTCTTC.

There are a few counts of this clonotype. The V gene is TRBV6-2 or TRBV6-3, the J gene TRBJ2-1; D is perhaps TRBD2 (6 bases). The V and J ends lost 6 bases and 4 bases respectively, with 13 bases between them. The CDR3 extends over 14 amino acids. Per the germline V gene, CDR1 is MNHEY and CDR2 is SVGEGT. This chain's CDR3 is CASRRLGPYNEQFF. CDR3 bases: TGTGCCAGCAGACGACTAGGCCCTTACAATGAGCAGTTCTTC.